The entry below describes one T cell receptor beta chain. The entry originates in a study of blood T cell repertoires in COVID-19. Assay: immunoSEQ multiplex PCR; the TCRdb copy retains only in-frame clones and omits some. This sample yields hundreds of thousands of clones, of which around 89% are seen a single time; more than 1% belongs to the top ten. Sequenced sample: peripheral blood. The sequence was obtained from a man aged 40-50 years with acute or convalescent COVID-19.

CDR3 residues: CSVVTGVSYEQYF. For the CDR3, the DNA is TGCAGCGTTGTGACAGGGGTGTCCTACGAGCAGTACTTC. This chain uses TRBV29-1 with TRBJ2-7; 8 bases are a match to TRBD1. V gave up 4 bases and J gave up 1 base; unmatched junction bases: 3. CDR3 length equals 13 residues. The germline gives CDR1 SQVTM, CDR2 ANQGSEA.